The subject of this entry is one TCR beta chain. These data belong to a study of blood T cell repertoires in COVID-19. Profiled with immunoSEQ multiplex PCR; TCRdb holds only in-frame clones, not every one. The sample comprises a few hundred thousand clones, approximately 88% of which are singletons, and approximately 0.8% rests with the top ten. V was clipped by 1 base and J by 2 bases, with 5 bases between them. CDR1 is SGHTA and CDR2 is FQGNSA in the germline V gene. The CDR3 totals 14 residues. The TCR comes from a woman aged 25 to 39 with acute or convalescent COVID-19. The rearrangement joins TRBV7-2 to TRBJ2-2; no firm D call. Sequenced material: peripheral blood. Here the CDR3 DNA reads TGTGCCAGCAGCTTAGGGGCTAACACCGGGGAGCTGTTTTTT. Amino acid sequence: CASSLGANTGELFF.